This is a list of T cell receptor beta chains from one sample in a study of shared clonotypes between healthy human individuals. TCRdb's copy holds only in-frame clones and misses some; the assay was immunoSEQ multiplex PCR. The sample consists of some 740,000 clones, roughly 92% of them appearing once. The material sequenced was naive CD8+ T cells sorted from blood. The receptor source for this set is a young man in good health. The CDR3 runs from the conserved cysteine through the conserved F or W. Fields, in order: D gene, J gene, V gene, clone size, CDR3 protein, CDR3 DNA. The D gene is left open where the match is weak. Some rows have no size entry. The others give once, few or many, or a class for an expanded clone.

>TRBD2|TRBJ2-3|TRBV30|medium-sized
CAWSGLAGRPLETDTQYF
TGTGCCTGGAGTGGGCTAGCGGGACGCCCCCTTGAAACAGATACGCAGTATTTT
>-|TRBJ2-7|TRBV5-6|-
CASTGGDSYEQYF
TGTGCCAGCACTGGGGGCGATTCCTACGAGCAGTACTTC
>-|TRBJ2-1|TRBV18|-
CASSPPGLDSYNEQFF
TGTGCCAGCTCACCACCGGGACTGGACTCCTACAATGAGCAGTTCTTC
>-|TRBJ2-2|TRBV13|-
CASSRLGGGAGGELFF
TGTGCCAGCAGCCGTCTCGGAGGGGGCGCAGGCGGGGAGCTGTTTTTT
>-|TRBJ2-5|TRBV7-9|-
CASSTLRVQETQYF
TGTGCCAGCAGCACCCTTCGGGTTCAAGAGACCCAGTACTTC
>-|TRBJ2-7|TRBV4-1|-
CASSQAEGPGFEQYF
TGCGCCAGCAGCCAAGCGGAGGGGCCGGGATTCGAGCAGTACTTC
>-|TRBJ2-7|TRBV9|-
CASSPVVQSYEQYF
TGTGCCAGCAGCCCCGTGGTGCAGTCCTACGAGCAGTACTTC
>-|TRBJ1-1|TRBV28|-
CASSSPTENTEAFF
TGTGCCAGCAGTTCCCCGACAGAGAACACTGAAGCTTTCTTT
>-|TRBJ1-1|TRBV7-2|-
CASSLGPPALNTEAFF
TGTGCCAGCAGCCTTGGCCCACCCGCTTTGAACACTGAAGCTTTCTTT
>-|TRBJ2-6|TRBV5-8|-
CATLLRREVGSGANVLTF
TGTGCCACCCTGTTGAGACGGGAAGTAGGCTCTGGGGCCAACGTCCTGACTTTC
>-|TRBJ2-5|TRBV2|-
CASSTQYF
TGTGCCAGCAGCACCCAGTACTTC
>-|TRBJ2-7|TRBV6-5|-
CASSVLGNSYEQYF
TGTGCCAGCAGTGTCCTGGGCAACTCCTACGAGCAGTACTTC
>TRBD2|TRBJ2-1|TRBV2|-
CASSGTSGPYNEQFF
TGTGCCAGCAGTGGGACTAGCGGTCCCTACAATGAGCAGTTCTTC
>TRBD2|TRBJ2-1|TRBV28|-
CASRVAGGSTYNEQFF
TGTGCCAGCAGGGTAGCGGGAGGGTCCACCTACAATGAGCAGTTCTTC
>-|TRBJ2-7|TRBV6-4|once
CASSARSRLSYEQYF
TGTGCCAGCAGTGCTAGGTCCCGCCTTTCCTACGAGCAGTACTTC
>-|TRBJ2-5|TRBV9|-
CASSDWDRAETQYF
TGTGCCAGCAGCGACTGGGACCGAGCGGAGACCCAGTACTTC
>TRBD1|TRBJ2-3|TRBV5-5|-
CASGQDTDTQYF
TGTGCCAGCGGACAGGACACAGATACGCAGTATTTT
>-|TRBJ2-2|TRBV13|-
CASSLRNTGELFF
TGTGCCAGCAGCTTGAGAAACACCGGGGAGCTGTTTTTT
>TRBD1|TRBJ2-7|TRBV4-2|-
CASTSGTGAEQYF
TGTGCCAGCACGTCCGGGACAGGGGCCGAGCAGTACTTC
>-|TRBJ2-1|TRBV28|-
CASRSPTGTQGDEQFF
TGTGCCAGCAGATCCCCTACCGGGACTCAGGGGGATGAGCAGTTCTTC
>-|TRBJ1-2|TRBV27|-
CASSPRQTFYGYTF
TGTGCCAGCAGTCCCCGACAGACCTTCTATGGCTACACCTTC
>-|TRBJ2-3|TRBV28|-
CASSLGRTDTQYF
TGTGCCAGCAGTTTAGGGCGTACAGATACGCAGTATTTT
>TRBD1|TRBJ2-5|TRBV13|-
CASMPAGGRETQYF
TGTGCCAGCATGCCCGCAGGGGGCCGGGAGACCCAGTACTTC
>-|TRBJ2-7|TRBV10-3|-
CAISESGRNRDTTYEQYF
TGTGCCATCAGTGAATCCGGTCGGAACCGGGACACAACCTACGAGCAGTACTTC
>-|TRBJ1-1|TRBV15|few
CATSSGWTEYTEAFF
TGTGCCACCAGCAGCGGATGGACAGAGTACACTGAAGCTTTCTTT
>-|TRBJ2-1|TRBV29-1|-
CSVEYALFNNEQFF
TGCAGCGTTGAATATGCTTTATTCAACAATGAGCAGTTCTTC
>-|TRBJ2-5|TRBV19|-
CASSPLATLQETQYF
TGTGCCAGTAGTCCTCTAGCTACTCTGCAAGAGACCCAGTACTTC
>-|TRBJ2-5|TRBV4-2|-
CASSQDPGYQETQYF
TGTGCCAGCAGCCAAGATCCGGGGTACCAAGAGACCCAGTACTTC
>-|TRBJ2-6|TRBV28|-
CARSLGGGGGGANVLTF
TGTGCCCGCAGTTTGGGCGGCGGGGGCGGTGGGGCCAACGTCCTGACTTTC
>TRBD2|TRBJ2-7|TRBV29-1|-
CSASGEAYEQYF
TGCAGCGCAAGCGGGGAAGCCTACGAGCAGTACTTC
>-|TRBJ2-2|TRBV7-2|-
CASLQNHTGELFF
TGTGCCAGCCTCCAGAATCACACCGGGGAGCTGTTTTTT
>-|TRBJ2-1|TRBV11-2|-
CASSWDTYNEQFF
TGTGCCAGCAGCTGGGACACCTACAATGAGCAGTTCTTC
>TRBD1|TRBJ2-1|TRBV6-1|-
CASSARGRGLFYNEQFF
TGTGCCAGCAGTGCAAGAGGCAGGGGGCTATTTTACAATGAGCAGTTCTTC